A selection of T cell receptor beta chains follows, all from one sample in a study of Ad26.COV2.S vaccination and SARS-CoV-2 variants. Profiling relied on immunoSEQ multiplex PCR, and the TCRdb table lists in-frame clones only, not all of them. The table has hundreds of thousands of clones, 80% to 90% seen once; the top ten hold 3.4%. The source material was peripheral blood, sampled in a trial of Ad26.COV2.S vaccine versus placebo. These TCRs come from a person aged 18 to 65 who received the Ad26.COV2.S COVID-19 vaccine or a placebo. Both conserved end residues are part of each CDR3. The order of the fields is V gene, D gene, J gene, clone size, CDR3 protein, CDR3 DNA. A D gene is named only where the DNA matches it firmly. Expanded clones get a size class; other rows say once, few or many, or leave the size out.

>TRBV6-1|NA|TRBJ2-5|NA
CASSEEWGTETQYF
TGTGCCAGCAGTGAAGAGTGGGGGACAGAGACCCAGTACTTC
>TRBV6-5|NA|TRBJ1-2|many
CASRVGVRGYGYTF
TGTGCCAGCAGGGTAGGGGTAAGAGGCTATGGCTACACCTTC
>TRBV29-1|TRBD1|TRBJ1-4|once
CSVAHRGANEKLFF
TGCAGCGTTGCACACAGGGGGGCTAATGAAAAACTGTTTTTT
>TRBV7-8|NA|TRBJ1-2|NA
CASSWTPGSPNYGYTF
TGTGCCAGCAGCTGGACTCCCGGGAGTCCTAACTATGGCTACACCTTC
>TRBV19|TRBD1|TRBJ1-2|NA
CASDNGQDYVGYTF
TGTGCCAGCGACAATGGACAGGACTATGTCGGCTACACCTTC
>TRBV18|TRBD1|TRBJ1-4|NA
CASSPRTGFTTNEKLFF
TGTGCCAGCTCCCCACGGACAGGTTTCACAACTAATGAAAAACTGTTTTTT
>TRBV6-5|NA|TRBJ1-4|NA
CASRISGEANEKLFF
TGTGCCAGCAGGATTTCGGGGGAAGCTAATGAAAAACTGTTTTTT
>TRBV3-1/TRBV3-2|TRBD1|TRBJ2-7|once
CASSQAGLTGLPEQYF
TGTGCCAGCAGCCAAGCTGGACTGACAGGGTTGCCTGAGCAGTACTTC
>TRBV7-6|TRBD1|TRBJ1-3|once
CASSLGQGYGNTIYF
TGTGCCAGCAGCTTGGGACAGGGTTACGGAAACACCATATATTTT
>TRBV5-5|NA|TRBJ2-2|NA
CASTHPPVGDTGELFF
TGTGCCAGCACCCATCCCCCGGTGGGGGACACCGGGGAGCTGTTTTTT
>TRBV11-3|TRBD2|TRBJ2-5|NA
CASSPGGGARETQYF
TGTGCCAGCAGCCCGGGCGGGGGGGCGCGAGAGACCCAGTACTTC
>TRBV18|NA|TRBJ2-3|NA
CASSSEGLPSGDTQYF
TGTGCCAGCTCATCAGAAGGACTACCTTCGGGGGATACGCAGTATTTT
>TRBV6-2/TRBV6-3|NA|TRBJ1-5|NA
CASSPAAPSNQPQHF
TGTGCCAGCAGTCCCGCGGCACCTAGCAATCAGCCCCAGCATTTT
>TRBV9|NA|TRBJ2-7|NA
CASSVRSAPGEQYF
NA
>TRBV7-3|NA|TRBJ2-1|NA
CASSLDPGPSYNEQFF
TGTGCCAGCAGCTTAGACCCAGGGCCATCCTACAATGAGCAGTTCTTC
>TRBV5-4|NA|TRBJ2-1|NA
CASSFRDIIGGEQFF
TGTGCCAGCAGCTTCCGGGATATTATAGGCGGTGAGCAGTTCTTC
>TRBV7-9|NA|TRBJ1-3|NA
CASSPTGSAGNTIYF
TGTGCCAGCAGCCCCACAGGGAGTGCTGGAAACACCATATATTTT
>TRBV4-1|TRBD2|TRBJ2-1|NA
CASSQDWLAEDNEQFF
TGCGCCAGCAGCCAAGATTGGCTAGCGGAAGACAATGAGCAGTTCTTC
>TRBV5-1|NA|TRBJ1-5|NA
CASSLEGAGQPQHF
TGCGCCAGCAGCTTGGAGGGCGCGGGTCAGCCCCAGCATTTT
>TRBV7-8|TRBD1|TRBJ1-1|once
CASSRDRGGTEAFF
TGTGCCAGCAGCCGGGACAGGGGGGGAACTGAAGCTTTCTTT
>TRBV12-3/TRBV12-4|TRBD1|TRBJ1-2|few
CASSPQGAPVTF
TGTGCCAGCAGTCCTCAGGGGGCGCCGGTCACCTTC
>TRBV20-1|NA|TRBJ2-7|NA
CSALSYYEQYF
TGCAGTGCTCTCAGTTACTACGAGCAGTACTTC